The clone carrying this TCR beta chain was seen more than once but under ten times. As yet, its antigen is unknown. The PCR made use of 60 Vbeta and 13 Jbeta primers. Measured with immunoSEQ multiplex PCR; TCRdb has only the in-frame clones, and not every one. This table holds roughly 97,000 clones, around 10% found once. The data stem from a study of cytomegalovirus exposure and HLA in healthy donors. Looking at the study overall: An analysis done earlier identified 120 million or so unique TCR beta sequences from 200 million or so T cells. Overall study results and limits: Later genetic work tied a missense DCLRE1C variant to beta-chain V and J trimming. A later analysis appeared to link common viral pathogens to several of the most significant clusters. Altogether, 164 TCR beta chains were recorded as cytomegalovirus-associated.

V gave up 5 bases and J gave up 0 bases, with 11 bases separating them. In germline, CDR1 is MNHEY, CDR2 SMNVEV (reference sequence). The CDR3 runs 15 residues. The rearrangement links TRBV27 to TRBJ1-5; D unclear. The sequence came from a man aged 40-49 years in good health and CMV-seropositive. Sequencing used PBMCs. The chain's CDR3 is CASSRNSYSNQPQHF. CDR3 coding DNA: TGTGCCAGCAGTCGGAACAGTTATAGCAATCAGCCCCAGCATTTT.